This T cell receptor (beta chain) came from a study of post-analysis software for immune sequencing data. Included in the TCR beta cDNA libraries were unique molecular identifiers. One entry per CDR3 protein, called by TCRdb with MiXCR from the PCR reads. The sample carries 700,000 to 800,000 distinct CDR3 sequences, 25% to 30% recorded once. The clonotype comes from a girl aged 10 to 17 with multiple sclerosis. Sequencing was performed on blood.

CDR3 amino acids: CASSQISTGELFF. CDR3 bases: TGCGCCAGCAGCCAAATTTCCACCGGGGAGCTGTTTTTT. The genes are TRBV4-1 and TRBJ2-2; D unclear. Germline V gives CDR1 MGHRA, CDR2 YSYEKL. There are 13 residues in the CDR3. Trimming left V 2 bases short and J 4 bases short, with 5 bases between.